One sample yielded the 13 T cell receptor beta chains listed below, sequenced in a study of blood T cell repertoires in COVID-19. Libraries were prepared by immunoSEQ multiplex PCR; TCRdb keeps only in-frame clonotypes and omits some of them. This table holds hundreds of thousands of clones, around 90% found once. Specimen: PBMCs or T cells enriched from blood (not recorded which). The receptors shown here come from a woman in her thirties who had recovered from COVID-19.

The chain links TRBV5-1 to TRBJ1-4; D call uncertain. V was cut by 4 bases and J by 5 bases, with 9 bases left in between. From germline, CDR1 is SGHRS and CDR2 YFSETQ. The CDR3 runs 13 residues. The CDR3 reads CASSRRENEKLFF. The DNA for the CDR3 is TGCGCCAGCAGCCGGAGAGAAAATGAAAAACTGTTTTTT.

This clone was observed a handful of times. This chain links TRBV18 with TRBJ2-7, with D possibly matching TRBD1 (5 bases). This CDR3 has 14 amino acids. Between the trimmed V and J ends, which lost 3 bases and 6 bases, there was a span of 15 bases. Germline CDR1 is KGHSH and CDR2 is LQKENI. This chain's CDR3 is CASSPSGSYGEQYF. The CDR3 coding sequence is TGTGCCAGCTCACCGTCAGGGTCGTACGGCGAGCAGTACTTC.

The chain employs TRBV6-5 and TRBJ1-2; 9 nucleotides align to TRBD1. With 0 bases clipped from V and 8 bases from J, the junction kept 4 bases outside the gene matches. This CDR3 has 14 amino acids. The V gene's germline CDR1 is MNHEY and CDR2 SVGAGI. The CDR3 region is CASSYSYRGRGYTF. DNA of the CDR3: TGTGCCAGCAGTTACTCGTACAGGGGGCGAGGCTACACCTTC.

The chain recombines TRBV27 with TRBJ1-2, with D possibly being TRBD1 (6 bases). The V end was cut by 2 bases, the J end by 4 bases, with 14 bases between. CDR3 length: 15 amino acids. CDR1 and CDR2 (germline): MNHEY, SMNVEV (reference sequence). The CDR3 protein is CASSLRGGAGYGYTF. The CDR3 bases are TGTGCCAGCAGTTTAAGGGGGGGTGCCGGCTATGGCTACACCTTC.

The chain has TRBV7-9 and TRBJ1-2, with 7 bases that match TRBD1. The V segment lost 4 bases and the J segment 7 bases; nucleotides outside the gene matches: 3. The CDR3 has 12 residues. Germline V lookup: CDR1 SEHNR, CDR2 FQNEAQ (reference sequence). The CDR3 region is CASSWQGGGYTF. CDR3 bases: TGTGCCAGCAGCTGGCAGGGGGGTGGCTACACCTTC.

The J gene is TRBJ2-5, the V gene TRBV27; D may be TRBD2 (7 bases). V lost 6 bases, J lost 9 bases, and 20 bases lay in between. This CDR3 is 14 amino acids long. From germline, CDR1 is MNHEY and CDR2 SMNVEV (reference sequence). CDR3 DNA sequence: TGTGCCAGCAGCGGCGGGGGCTCCCAGGGTGCCCAGTACTTC. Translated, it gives CASSGGGSQGAQYF.

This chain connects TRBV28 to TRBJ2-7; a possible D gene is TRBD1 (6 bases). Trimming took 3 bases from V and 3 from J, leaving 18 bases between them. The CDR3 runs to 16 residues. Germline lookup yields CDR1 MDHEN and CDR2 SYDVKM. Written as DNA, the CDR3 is TGTGCCAGCAGTTTGGGCCTTCGGGACAATAACTACGAGCAGTACTTC. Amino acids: CASSLGLRDNNYEQYF.

The CDR3 region has the DNA TGCGCCAGTACCAGGGACGGGAGCAAGTACTACGAGCAGTACTTC. Its protein product is CASTRDGSKYYEQYF. The J gene is TRBJ2-7, the V gene TRBV5-1; D perhaps matches TRBD2 (6 bases). The ends were cut back, 8 bases at V and 3 bases at J, with 21 bases in the middle. The CDR3 length is 15 residues. Germline V gives CDR1 SGHRS, CDR2 YFSETQ.

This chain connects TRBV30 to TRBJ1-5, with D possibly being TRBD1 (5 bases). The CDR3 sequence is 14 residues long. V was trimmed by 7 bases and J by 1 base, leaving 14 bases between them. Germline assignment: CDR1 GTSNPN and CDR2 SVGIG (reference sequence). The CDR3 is CASDNGGSNQPQHF. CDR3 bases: TGTGCCTCGGATAACGGGGGGAGCAATCAGCCCCAGCATTTT.

CDR3 DNA sequence: TGCAGCGTTGAAGGTGGACAGAGGTACAATGAGCAGTTCTTC. The encoded protein is CSVEGGQRYNEQFF. The chain has TRBV29-1 and TRBJ2-1, with D possibly matching TRBD1 (6 bases). Trimming shortened V by 1 base and J by 4 bases, and 11 bases separated the two germline ends. The CDR3 sequence is 14 residues long. The V gene's germline CDR1 is SQVTM and CDR2 ANQGSEA.

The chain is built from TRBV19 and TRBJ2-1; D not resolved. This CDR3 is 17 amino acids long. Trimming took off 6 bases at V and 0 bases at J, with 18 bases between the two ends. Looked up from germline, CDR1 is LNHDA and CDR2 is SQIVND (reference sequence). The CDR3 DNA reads TGTGCCAGTAGCCTTACCCACACAGAGAGCTCCTACAATGAGCAGTTCTTC. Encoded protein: CASSLTHTESSYNEQFF.

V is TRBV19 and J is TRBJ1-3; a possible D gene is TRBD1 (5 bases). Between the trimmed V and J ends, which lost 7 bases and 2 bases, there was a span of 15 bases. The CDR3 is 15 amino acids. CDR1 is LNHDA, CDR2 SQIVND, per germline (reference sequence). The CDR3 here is CASNSNQGTGNTIYF. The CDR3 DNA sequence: TGTGCCAGTAATTCAAATCAGGGAACTGGAAACACCATATATTTT.

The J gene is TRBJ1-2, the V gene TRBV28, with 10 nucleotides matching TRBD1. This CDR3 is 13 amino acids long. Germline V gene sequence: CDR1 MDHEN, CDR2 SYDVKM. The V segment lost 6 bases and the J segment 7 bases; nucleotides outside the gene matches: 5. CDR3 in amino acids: CASRTGGMFGYTF. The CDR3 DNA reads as TGTGCCAGCAGGACAGGGGGCATGTTTGGCTACACCTTC.